The present TCR beta chain was sequenced within a study of T cell changes during pregnancy in multiple sclerosis. Produced via immunoSEQ multiplex PCR; TCRdb's table is partial and in-frame only. The table lists some 30,000 clones, about 89% of them singletons, with approximately 7.2% in the top ten. This receptor was taken from a female donor with multiple sclerosis, enrolled in a pregnancy study. This specimen consisted of CD8+ T cells from peripheral blood mononuclear cells, obtained in the second trimester of pregnancy.

CDR3 nucleotides: TGTGCCAGCAGCCACGCCGGGACTGGGACTTTCTTT. This sequence encodes CASSHAGTGTFF. The chain recombines TRBV5-8 with TRBJ1-1, with D tentatively TRBD1 (5 bases). V dropped 4 bases and J dropped 12 bases, with 16 bases sitting between them. Germline V gives CDR1 SGHTS, CDR2 YDEGEE. There are 12 residues in the CDR3.